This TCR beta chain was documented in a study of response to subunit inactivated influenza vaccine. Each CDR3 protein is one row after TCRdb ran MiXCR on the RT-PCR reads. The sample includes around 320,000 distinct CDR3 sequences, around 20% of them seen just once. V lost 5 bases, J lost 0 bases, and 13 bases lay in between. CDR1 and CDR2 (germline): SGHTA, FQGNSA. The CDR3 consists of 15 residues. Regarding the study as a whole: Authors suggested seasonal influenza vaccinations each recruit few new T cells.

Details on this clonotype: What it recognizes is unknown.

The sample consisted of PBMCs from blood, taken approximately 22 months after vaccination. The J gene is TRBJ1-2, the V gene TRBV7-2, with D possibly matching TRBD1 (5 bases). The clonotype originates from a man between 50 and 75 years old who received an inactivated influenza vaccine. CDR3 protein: CASSPVKGPNYGYTF. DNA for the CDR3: TGTGCCAGCAGCCCGGTTAAGGGACCTAACTATGGCTACACCTTC.